A selection of T cell receptor beta chains follows, all from one sample in a study of cytomegalovirus exposure and HLA in healthy donors. Clones were read by immunoSEQ multiplex PCR, and TCRdb kept only the in-frame ones, dropping some. This sample yields 200,000 to 250,000 clones, of which about 78% are seen a single time; approximately 3.8% belongs to the top ten. Material for sequencing was PBMCs. The source is a male donor in good health and CMV-seronegative. Each CDR3 is given with its conserved first and last residue. A D gene is named only where the DNA matches it firmly. Part of the rows lack a size; the others show once, few, many or a class for expanded clones.

cdr3_length d_call j_call clone_size v_call cdr3_aa cdr3_nt
15 - TRBJ2-7 - TRBV25-1 CASIPAGRSHYEQYF TGTGCCAGCATTCCCGCAGGGCGATCCCACTACGAGCAGTACTTC
15 TRBD1 TRBJ2-2 - TRBV23-1 CASSPRDRQTGELFF TGCGCCAGCAGTCCGCGGGACAGGCAAACCGGGGAGCTGTTTTTT
15 - TRBJ2-5 - TRBV11-2 CASSSRLGRYETQYF TGTGCCAGCAGTTCACGACTAGGACGATACGAGACCCAGTACTTC
14 TRBD1 TRBJ1-5 - TRBV19 CASIGQGAYQPQHF TGTGCCAGTATTGGACAGGGGGCATATCAGCCCCAGCATTTT
15 TRBD2 TRBJ2-2 - TRBV7-7 CASRPASGITGELFF TGTGCCAGCAGGCCTGCTAGCGGCATAACCGGGGAGCTGTTTTTT
17 TRBD2 TRBJ2-3 - TRBV5-1 CASAPGLAGGGRNTQYF TGCGCCAGCGCTCCTGGACTAGCGGGAGGGGGCAGGAATACGCAGTATTTT
16 - TRBJ2-7 - TRBV7-6 CASSSRTDQRAYEQYF TGTGCCAGCAGCTCAAGGACAGACCAAAGGGCCTACGAGCAGTACTTC
15 - TRBJ2-7 - TRBV9 CASSVAAGDPYEQYF TGTGCCAGCAGCGTAGCGGCAGGGGACCCCTACGAGCAGTACTTC
11 - TRBJ2-7 - TRBV5-1 CASSLADEQYF TGCGCCAGCAGCTTGGCTGACGAGCAGTACTTC
14 - TRBJ2-7 few TRBV7-9 CASSLGGTSYEQYF TGTGCCAGCAGCCTTGGGGGGACTTCCTACGAGCAGTACTTC
16 TRBD2 TRBJ2-3 - TRBV7-2 CASSPLGRGGTDTQYF TGTGCCAGCAGCCCCCTAGGGAGGGGAGGCACAGATACGCAGTATTTT
11 - TRBJ2-2 few TRBV5-1 CASKNTGELFF TGCGCCAGTAAGAACACCGGGGAGCTGTTTTTT
11 - TRBJ2-7 - TRBV30 CAWKGDYEQYF TGTGCCTGGAAGGGGGACTACGAGCAGTACTTC
15 TRBD2 TRBJ2-7 few TRBV2 CASSQLAGGPGEQYF TGTGCCAGCAGTCAACTAGCGGGAGGGCCGGGCGAGCAGTACTTC
15 TRBD2 TRBJ2-1 once TRBV27 CASRSTGGPYNEQFF TGTGCCAGCAGGTCGACGGGGGGTCCCTACAATGAGCAGTTCTTC
13 - TRBJ2-7 few TRBV2 CASNGVAFNEQYF TGTGCCAGCAACGGGGTAGCGTTCAACGAGCAGTACTTC
14 TRBD2 TRBJ2-7 - TRBV7-2 CASSLGLAAYEQYF TGTGCCAGCAGCTTAGGACTAGCCGCCTACGAGCAGTACTTC
16 TRBD2 TRBJ2-2 - TRBV6-5 CASSYGSGITVGELFF TGTGCCAGCAGTTACGGTAGCGGGATTACGGTCGGGGAGCTGTTTTTT
16 TRBD1 TRBJ2-4 - TRBV5-1 CASSWDTGGGKNIQYF TGCGCCAGCAGCTGGGACACAGGGGGCGGCAAAAACATTCAGTACTTC
14 TRBD1 TRBJ2-7 once TRBV6-1 CASISDRVGYEQYF TGTGCCAGCATTTCGGACAGGGTAGGTTACGAGCAGTACTTC
14 TRBD2 TRBJ2-1 - TRBV6-5 CASSRAGGPNEQFF TGTGCCAGCAGCAGAGCGGGAGGGCCCAATGAGCAGTTCTTC
11 - TRBJ2-3 few TRBV5-6 CASSSTDTQYF TGTGCCAGCAGCTCGACAGATACGCAGTATTTT
13 TRBD2 TRBJ2-7 - TRBV18 CASSLFGGEEQYF TGTGCCAGCTCACTGTTTGGGGGGGAGGAGCAGTACTTC
14 TRBD1 TRBJ2-2 - TRBV30 CAWAGTGNTGELFF TGTGCCTGGGCCGGGACAGGGAACACCGGGGAGCTGTTTTTT
13 TRBD1 TRBJ2-7 - TRBV5-1 CASSREQGSEQYF TGCGCCAGCAGCCGTGAACAGGGGTCCGAGCAGTACTTC
16 - TRBJ1-1 - TRBV9 CASSREGGVLNTEAFF TGTGCCAGCAGCCGGGAAGGGGGGGTCTTGAACACTGAAGCTTTCTTT
16 - TRBJ2-3 - TRBV11-1 CASSLQDTLNTDTQYF TGTGCCAGCAGCTTACAGGACACGCTGAACACAGATACGCAGTATTTT
17 TRBD1 TRBJ1-5 once TRBV10-1 CASSESKLGQGNQPQHF TGCGCCAGCAGTGAGTCAAAGCTTGGACAGGGGAATCAGCCCCAGCATTTT
14 - TRBJ2-2 few TRBV5-1 CASSQKTNTGELFF TGCGCCAGCAGCCAGAAGACGAACACCGGGGAGCTGTTTTTT
14 TRBD2 TRBJ2-5 - TRBV6-5 CASSLAGNQETQYF TGTGCCAGCAGTTTAGCGGGGAACCAAGAGACCCAGTACTTC
16 - TRBJ2-2 - TRBV7-9 CASSLSLGRSTGELFF TGTGCCAGCAGCTTATCCCTAGGTCGGTCCACCGGGGAGCTGTTTTTT
13 - TRBJ1-1 - TRBV28 CASSLGRDTEAFF TGTGCCAGCAGTTTAGGTCGAGACACTGAAGCTTTCTTT
17 - TRBJ2-2 - TRBV4-1 CASSPTPRLQNTGELFF TGCGCCAGCAGCCCAACACCGAGACTCCAGAACACCGGGGAGCTGTTTTTT
14 - TRBJ1-6 once TRBV19 CASSISSYNSPLHF TGTGCCAGTAGTATCAGCTCCTATAATTCACCCCTCCACTTT
15 TRBD2 TRBJ2-3 once TRBV6-6 CASRRTSGSADTQYF TGTGCCAGCAGGAGGACTAGCGGGAGTGCAGATACGCAGTATTTT
12 TRBD1 TRBJ2-3 - TRBV7-9 CASSLGQGDKYF TGTGCCAGCAGCTTAGGCCAGGGGGATAAGTATTTT
13 - TRBJ2-2 - TRBV2 CASSTRGAGELFF TGTGCCAGCAGTACCAGGGGCGCCGGGGAGCTGTTTTTT
15 - TRBJ2-7 - TRBV6-1 CASSVRQWGSYEQYF TGTGCCAGCAGTGTAAGACAGTGGGGCTCCTACGAGCAGTACTTC
11 - TRBJ2-2 few TRBV7-8 CASSLSRELFF TGTGCCAGCAGCTTAAGCCGGGAGCTGTTTTTT
15 - TRBJ2-5 once TRBV25-1 CASSATVSGRETQYF TGTGCCAGCAGTGCAACCGTTAGCGGAAGGGAGACCCAGTACTTC
15 TRBD2 TRBJ2-1 - TRBV9 CASSVLAGVSNEQFF TGTGCCAGCAGCGTGCTAGCGGGAGTGTCAAATGAGCAGTTCTTC
15 - TRBJ2-1 - TRBV6-5 CASRRRVGGYNEQFF TGTGCCAGCAGGAGAAGGGTGGGGGGCTACAATGAGCAGTTCTTC
15 - TRBJ1-1 - TRBV28 CASSSTGPSNTEAFF TGTGCCAGCAGTTCGACAGGCCCCTCGAACACTGAAGCTTTCTTT
15 TRBD1 TRBJ1-6 - TRBV6-1 CASSDRDRENSPLHF TGTGCCAGCAGTGACCGGGACAGGGAGAATTCACCCCTCCACTTT
15 - TRBJ2-1 - TRBV5-8 CASSSDSHGTYEQFF TGTGCCAGCAGCTCTGACAGTCATGGGACATATGAGCAGTTCTTC
17 - TRBJ2-6 few TRBV28 CASSLLPGRSGANVLTF TGTGCCAGCAGTTTACTCCCGGGTAGGTCTGGGGCCAACGTCCTGACTTTC
15 TRBD1 TRBJ2-3 - TRBV30 CAWSQKTGIADTQYF TGTGCCTGGAGCCAAAAGACAGGGATCGCAGATACGCAGTATTTT
15 TRBD1 TRBJ1-5 once TRBV9 CASSVGDRMVQPQHF TGTGCCAGCAGCGTCGGGGACAGGATGGTTCAGCCCCAGCATTTT
14 TRBD2 TRBJ2-1 - TRBV11-3 CASSSGLAGDEQFF TGTGCCAGCAGCTCGGGACTAGCGGGAGATGAGCAGTTCTTC
15 TRBD1 TRBJ1-1 - TRBV19 CASSPGTGMNTEAFF TGTGCCAGTAGTCCCGGGACAGGGATGAACACTGAAGCTTTCTTT
15 TRBD2 TRBJ2-7 - TRBV27 CASSSPTSGSYEQYF TGTGCCAGCAGTTCTCCGACTAGCGGGAGCTACGAGCAGTACTTC